What follows are 2 T cell receptor beta chains derived from one specimen sequenced in a study of blood T cells in healthy people across ages. A J-beta primer mix and a sample-barcoded 5' primer were used in a second PCR of about 7 to 12 cycles. TCRdb reprocessed the 5' RACE reads via MiXCR and lists one record per CDR3 protein. The sample has approximately 1.5 million distinct CDR3 sequences, about 45% seen once; the top ten hold approximately 4%. Input material: blood. The origin of the receptors is a woman between 18 and 29 years old in good health.

Notes on this clonotype: At one end, the junction sequence differs from germline, possibly due to a read error. The rearrangement uses TRBV5-1 and TRBJ2-5; D tentatively reads TRBD1 or TRBD2 (5 bases each). The CDR3 runs 14 residues. Per the germline V gene, CDR1 is SGHRS and CDR2 is YFSETQ. The CDR3 nucleotides are TGCGCCAGCAGCTCCCCCGGGACCCCAGAGACCCGGTACTTC. Its protein is CASSSPGTPETRYF.

The CDR3 DNA sequence: TGTGCCAGCAGTTTACAGGGGATCGATGGCTACACCTTC. This translates into CASSLQGIDGYTF. V and J are TRBV12-3 or TRBV12-4 and TRBJ1-2; possibly TRBD1 for D (6 bases). V lost 2 bases, J lost 6 bases, and 10 bases lay in between. This CDR3 spans 13 amino acids.